A selection of T cell receptor beta chains follows, all from one sample in a study of PD-1 blockade in classical Hodgkin lymphoma. The assay was immunoSEQ multiplex PCR, and TCRdb's table has in-frame clones only and misses some. This table has 25,000 to 35,000 clones, about 72% appearing once. The material was peripheral blood mononuclear cells (PBMCs), obtained before the fourth cycle of nivolumab. Receptors originate from a human donor with classical Hodgkin lymphoma. Each CDR3 is given with its conserved first and last residue. D genes are given only for firm matches. The size entry is marked missing in some rows and otherwise reads once, few, many or a size class.

v_call	j_call	clone_size	d_call	cdr3_aa	cdr3_nt
TRBV30	TRBJ2-7	-	TRBD1	CAWSPTGQGSYEQYF	TGTGCCTGGAGTCCCACGGGACAGGGATCCTACGAGCAGTACTTC
TRBV7-2	TRBJ2-7	-	-	CASSLRSYEQYF	TGTGCCAGCAGCTTAAGGTCCTACGAGCAGTACTTC
TRBV5-1	TRBJ1-1	-	-	CASSLAVVRSRSVPEAFF	TGCGCCAGCAGCTTGGCCGTAGTCAGATCCCGTTCTGTCCCTGAAGCTTTCTTT
TRBV19	TRBJ1-5	-	-	CASSTLGFDGQPQHF	TGTGCCAGTAGTACACTCGGTTTCGACGGCCAGCCCCAGCATTTT
TRBV27	TRBJ2-7	few	-	CASSSQTGEGEQYF	TGTGCCAGCAGTTCCCAGACAGGGGAGGGCGAGCAGTACTTC
TRBV6-4	TRBJ2-3	-	-	CVHITEGSSPDTQYF	TGTGTTCACATAACCGAAGGGAGTAGTCCAGATACGCAGTATTTT
TRBV11-3	TRBJ2-1	-	-	CASSLGPSSNNEQFF	TGTGCCAGCAGCTTAGGCCCTAGCTCTAACAATGAGCAGTTCTTC
TRBV28	TRBJ1-1	-	-	CASSLSPATRNTEAFF	TGTGCCAGCAGTTTATCCCCCGCGACCCGTAACACTGAAGCTTTCTTT
TRBV2	TRBJ1-5	-	-	CASSLRGGNQPQHF	TGTGCCAGCAGTTTGAGAGGGGGCAATCAGCCCCAGCATTTT
TRBV5-6	TRBJ2-2	-	-	CASSLRSGAGELFF	TGTGCCAGCAGCTTGAGGTCGGGAGCCGGGGAGCTGTTTTTT
TRBV4-2	TRBJ1-2	-	-	CASSQFDKGPNGYTF	TGTGCCAGCAGCCAATTTGATAAAGGGCCGAATGGCTACACCTTC
TRBV30	TRBJ2-7	-	-	CAWSSGGGDEQYF	TGTGCCTGGAGTAGTGGAGGGGGCGACGAGCAGTACTTC
TRBV7-9	TRBJ2-1	-	-	CASSLASGYNEQFF	TGTGCCAGCAGCTTGGCCAGCGGCTACAATGAGCAGTTCTTC
TRBV19	TRBJ1-3	few	TRBD1	CASSRGQMSGNTIYF	TGTGCCAGTAGTCGGGGACAGATGTCTGGAAACACCATATATTTT
TRBV15	TRBJ2-1	-	TRBD2	CATSSLGGRAEYSYNEQFF	TGTGCCACCAGCAGCTTGGGCGGGAGGGCTGAATACTCCTACAATGAGCAGTTCTTC
TRBV7-8	TRBJ2-1	medium-sized	-	CASSLRSDEQFF	TGTGCCAGCAGCTTAAGGAGCGATGAGCAGTTCTTC
TRBV13	TRBJ1-2	-	-	CASSLTEGGVYGYTF	TGTGCCAGCAGCTTAACGGAGGGTGGCGTCTATGGCTACACCTTC
TRBV5-6	TRBJ1-4	-	-	CASSLDGQLNEKLFF	TGTGCCAGCAGCTTGGACGGGCAGCTTAATGAAAAACTGTTTTTT
TRBV11-2	TRBJ2-3	-	TRBD2	CASRTSGGARDTQYF	TGTGCCAGCAGGACTAGCGGGGGGGCCAGGGATACGCAGTATTTT
TRBV5-1	TRBJ1-2	few	-	CASSFGGEGYTF	TGCGCCAGCAGCTTCGGAGGGGAAGGCTACACCTTC
TRBV30	TRBJ1-4	-	TRBD1	CAWSPTGAANEKLFF	TGTGCCTGGAGTCCAACAGGGGCGGCTAATGAAAAACTGTTTTTT
TRBV11-2	TRBJ2-7	once	-	CASSLGSLPYEQYF	TGTGCCAGCAGCTTAGGAAGTCTCCCCTACGAGCAGTACTTC
TRBV28	TRBJ2-2	-	-	CASRLLLGPGELFF	TGTGCCAGCAGACTCCTCCTTGGCCCCGGGGAGCTGTTTTTT
TRBV19	TRBJ1-3	-	-	CASTALLGDGNTIYF	TGTGCCAGTACCGCCCTCTTGGGGGATGGAAACACCATATATTTT
TRBV10-1	TRBJ2-7	-	TRBD1	CASSAGTGGSYEQYF	TGCGCCAGCAGTGCCGGGACAGGGGGGTCCTACGAGCAGTACTTC
TRBV21-1	TRBJ1-1	-	-	CASRQKGAVSEAFF	TGTGCCAGCAGACAGAAGGGGGCGGTATCTGAAGCTTTCTTT
TRBV7-6	TRBJ2-1	-	-	CASSLGVDHYNEQFF	TGTGCCAGCAGCTTAGGGGTTGATCACTACAATGAGCAGTTCTTC
TRBV13	TRBJ1-4	-	TRBD1	CASSIHTGGGEKLFF	TGTGCCAGCAGCATCCATACAGGGGGCGGAGAAAAACTGTTTTTT
TRBV2	TRBJ1-4	-	TRBD1	CASRTGGIGEKLFF	TGTGCCAGCAGAACAGGGGGCATAGGTGAAAAACTGTTTTTT
TRBV5-1	TRBJ1-2	few	-	CASSLAPETKPYGYTF	TGCGCCAGCAGCTTGGCCCCTGAGACAAAGCCCTATGGCTACACCTTC
TRBV27	TRBJ2-2	-	TRBD2	CASREPLAGGPEGGELFF	TGTGCCAGCAGAGAACCGCTAGCGGGGGGGCCGGAGGGCGGGGAGCTGTTTTTT
TRBV13	TRBJ2-3	-	-	CASSLAAGGTQYF	TGTGCCAGCAGCTTAGCAGCGGGCGGTACGCAGTATTTT
TRBV27	TRBJ1-1	-	-	CASSRLGPQRGWNTEAFF	TGTGCCAGCTCCCGCCTAGGACCACAAAGGGGGTGGAACACTGAAGCTTTCTTT
TRBV27	TRBJ2-2	-	-	CASTLTSGVSSGELFF	TGTGCCAGCACCCTTACTTCAGGGGTTAGCAGCGGGGAGCTGTTTTTT
TRBV7-8	TRBJ2-2	-	-	CASSLERRGAGELFF	TGTGCCAGCAGCTTAGAGCGGAGGGGGGCCGGGGAGCTGTTTTTT
TRBV7-9	TRBJ2-5	-	-	CASSLRDGGAWETQYF	TGTGCCAGCAGCTTGAGAGATGGGGGGGCATGGGAGACCCAGTACTTC
TRBV2	TRBJ2-3	few	-	CASRDNTDTQYF	TGTGCCAGCAGGGACAACACAGATACGCAGTATTTT
TRBV6-6	TRBJ2-2	-	TRBD2	CASSLAGEGTGELFF	TGTGCCAGCAGTTTAGCGGGAGAGGGCACCGGGGAGCTGTTTTTT
TRBV6-5	TRBJ1-1	-	-	CASSYSYVNTEAFF	TGTGCCAGCAGTTACTCGTACGTGAACACTGAAGCTTTCTTT
TRBV4-2	TRBJ2-2	-	-	CASSQELATNTGELFF	TGTGCCAGCAGCCAAGAATTAGCGACGAACACCGGGGAGCTGTTTTTT
TRBV4-3	TRBJ2-1	-	-	CASSQDLGLTDGGEQFF	TGCGCCAGCAGCCAAGATCTTGGGTTGACGGATGGTGGTGAGCAGTTCTTC
TRBV5-1	TRBJ1-3	-	-	CASSSQYSGNTIYF	TGCGCCAGCAGCTCGCAATACTCTGGAAACACCATATATTTT
TRBV6-1	TRBJ2-3	few	TRBD1	CASSEVQGVDTQYF	TGTGCCAGCAGTGAAGTTCAGGGGGTAGATACGCAGTATTTT
TRBV19	TRBJ2-6	few	-	CASNSGANVLTF	TGTGCCAGTAACTCTGGGGCCAACGTCCTGACTTTC
TRBV14	TRBJ2-7	-	-	CASSSRGGSTYEQYF	TGTGCCAGCAGCTCACGCGGCGGTTCTACCTACGAGCAGTACTTC
TRBV5-1	TRBJ2-7	-	-	CASSLGPGGTYEQYF	TGCGCCAGCAGCTTGGGACCCGGGGGTACCTACGAGCAGTACTTC
TRBV9	TRBJ2-3	-	-	CASSPVTDTQYF	TGTGCCAGCAGCCCCGTTACAGATACGCAGTATTTT
TRBV7-8	TRBJ2-7	-	-	CASSRTDTYEQYF	TGTGCCAGCAGTAGGACAGATACCTACGAGCAGTACTTC
TRBV7-2	TRBJ2-7	-	TRBD2	CASSLAASGYEQYF	TGTGCCAGCAGCTTAGCGGCTAGCGGATACGAGCAGTACTTC
TRBV6-1	TRBJ1-1	-	-	CASSLEGGAQAFF	TGTGCCAGCAGTCTAGAGGGCGGAGCCCAAGCTTTCTTT
TRBV5-1	TRBJ2-1	-	-	CASSISGNEQFF	TGCGCCAGCAGCATCAGCGGAAATGAGCAGTTCTTC
TRBV30	TRBJ2-5	-	TRBD2	CAWSVELAEETQYF	TGTGCCTGGAGTGTAGAGCTAGCGGAAGAGACCCAGTACTTC